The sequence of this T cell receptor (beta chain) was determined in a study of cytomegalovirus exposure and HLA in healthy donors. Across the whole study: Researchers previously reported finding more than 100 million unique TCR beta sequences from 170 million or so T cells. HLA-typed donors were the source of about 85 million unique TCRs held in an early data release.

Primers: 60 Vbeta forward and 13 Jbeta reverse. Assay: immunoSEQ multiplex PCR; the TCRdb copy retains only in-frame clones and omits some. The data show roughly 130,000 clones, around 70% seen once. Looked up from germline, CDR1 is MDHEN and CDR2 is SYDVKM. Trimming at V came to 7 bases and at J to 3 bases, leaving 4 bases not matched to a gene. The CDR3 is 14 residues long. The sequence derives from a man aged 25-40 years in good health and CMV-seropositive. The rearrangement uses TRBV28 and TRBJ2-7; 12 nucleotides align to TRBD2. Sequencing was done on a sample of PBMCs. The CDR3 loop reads CASIRGLAGYEQYF. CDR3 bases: TGTGCCAGCATTAGGGGACTAGCGGGCTACGAGCAGTACTTC.